One sample yielded the 31 T cell receptor beta chains listed below, sequenced in a study of human T cells and chemical hapten exposure. Documented time point: patch test 1, 2 weeks after DPC sensitization. Sample treatment: therapeutic diphenylcyclopropenone sensitization with weekly scalp DPC. TCRdb re-called the RACE reads through MiXCR, storing one row per CDR3 protein. This table has 180,000 or so distinct CDR3 sequences, roughly 15% appearing once. The sequencing used whole blood, collected in connection with sensitization to the hapten diphenylcyclopropenone (DPC). The receptor set was obtained from a woman in her twenties or thirties with alopecia areata. Some clones in this sample may be carry-over from other donors' samples.

This clonotype was detected many times. The chain has TRBV6-1 and TRBJ1-6; D remains unclear. The CDR3 loop spans 13 amino acids. Trimming stripped 1 base from V and 7 bases from J, with 5 bases between. In germline, CDR1 is MNHNS, CDR2 SASEGT. Written as DNA, the CDR3 is TGTGCCAGCAGTGAAGAGGAGAATTCACCCCTCCACTTT. It is translated as CASSEEENSPLHF.

This clonotype showed up just a few times. The rearrangement uses TRBV29-1 and TRBJ2-5; the match to TRBD2 covers 14 bases. This CDR3 region has 14 residues. The V gene's germline CDR1 is SQVTM and CDR2 ANQGSEA. V trimming: 7 bases; J trimming: 4 bases; junction bases outside the gene matches: 5. The CDR3 DNA reads TGCAGCGCCTCGGGGACTAGCGGGAGAGAGACCCAGTACTTC. It codes for CSASGTSGRETQYF.

This chain joins TRBV28 and TRBJ2-2, with D perhaps given as TRBD1 or TRBD2 (6 bases each). Trimming removed 6 bases from V and 4 bases from J, with 15 bases in between. This CDR3 comprises 15 residues. Germline V CDR1 and CDR2: MDHEN, SYDVKM. The chain's CDR3 is CASSFGGTSTGELFF. The CDR3 DNA follows: TGTGCCAGCAGCTTTGGGGGGACAAGCACCGGGGAGCTGTTTTTT.

This clonotype appeared many times. The chain combines TRBV27 with TRBJ1-6, with D perhaps matching TRBD1 (6 bases). V was clipped by 4 bases and J by 13 bases, with 11 bases between them. This CDR3 spans 12 amino acids. The germline CDR1 and CDR2 sequences are MNHEY and SMNVEV (reference sequence). The CDR3 is CASSYRAGPLHF. For the CDR3, the DNA is TGTGCCAGCAGTTACAGGGCGGGCCCCCTCCACTTT.

The rearrangement uses TRBV5-5 and TRBJ2-7; TRBD2 matches 7 bases. CDR3 length equals 15 residues. V gave up 2 bases and J gave up 5 bases; unmatched junction bases: 10. Germline CDR1 SGHKS, CDR2 YYEKEE (reference sequence). CDR3 in amino acids: CASSFRREGGHEQYF. The CDR3 DNA follows: TGTGCCAGCAGCTTTCGCAGGGAGGGAGGGCACGAGCAGTACTTC. Supplemented by reference TRBV5-5 and TRBJ2-7, the full variable domain reads DAGVTQSPTHLIKTRGQQVTLRCSPISGHKSVSWYQQVLGQGPQFIFQYYEKEERGRGNFPDRFSARQFPNYSSELNVNALLLGDSALYLCASSFRREGGHEQYFGPGTRLTVT.

The chain has TRBV4-3 and TRBJ1-1, with 8 bases identical to TRBD1. The CDR3 totals 15 residues. CDR1 LGHNA and CDR2 YSLEER come from the germline V gene. V dropped 3 bases and J dropped 6; count of bases not matched to a gene: 9. The CDR3 protein is CASSHEDRVGPEAFF. CDR3 coding DNA: TGCGCCAGCAGCCATGAGGACAGGGTCGGTCCTGAAGCTTTCTTT.

This sequence joins TRBV7-6 and TRBJ1-1; possible D gene TRBD1, 6 bases. CDR1 is SGHVS and CDR2 is FNYEAQ in the germline V gene. Trimming took 1 base from V and 6 from J, leaving 12 bases between them. The CDR3 is 14 residues long. The CDR3 nucleotides are TGTGCCAGCAGCTTAGATGTCAGGGGCCCTGAAGCTTTCTTT. This translates into CASSLDVRGPEAFF.

This sequence joins TRBV12-3 or TRBV12-4 and TRBJ1-4, with TRBD1 as a possible D gene (5 bases). The CDR3 totals 15 residues. The ends were cut back, 5 bases at V and 8 bases at J, with 18 bases in the middle. The CDR3 loop is CASSPQEGMREKLFF. CDR3 nucleotides: TGTGCCAGCAGTCCACAAGAGGGGATGAGGGAAAAACTGTTTTTT.

This clonotype has a handful of counts. The CDR3 DNA follows: TGCAGCGTTGATGAGGCCAGTGGCCAAGAGACCCAGTACTTC. Translated, it gives CSVDEASGQETQYF. The gene calls are TRBV29-1 and TRBJ2-5; D remains ambiguous. Germline values: CDR1 SQVTM, CDR2 ANQGSEA. The V and J ends lost 3 bases and 1 base respectively, with 12 bases between them. The CDR3 covers 14 residues.

The chain combines TRBV6-5 with TRBJ2-7; possibly TRBD1 for D (6 bases). Germline-derived CDR1 and CDR2 are MNHEY and SVGAGI. The ends were cut back, 0 bases at V and 2 bases at J, with 11 bases in the middle. This CDR3 comprises 15 residues. Here the CDR3 DNA reads TGTGCCAGCAGTTACTCGGGTGGGGGCACCTACGAGCAGTACTTC. Its translation: CASSYSGGGTYEQYF.

This clonotype has more than one count but fewer than ten. V usage is TRBV29-1 and J usage is TRBJ1-2, with TRBD1 identical over 7 bases. Germline values: CDR1 SQVTM, CDR2 ANQGSEA. The CDR3 has 13 amino acids. V lost 7 bases and J lost 3; bases outside the gene matches: 8. As DNA, the CDR3 is TGCAGCGCGGAGACAGGGAAGGACTATGGCTACACCTTC. Protein product: CSAETGKDYGYTF.

This clonotype was seen a few times. V gene TRBV6-6 combines with J gene TRBJ2-7; 9 nucleotides line up with TRBD1. V was clipped by 6 bases and J by 5 bases; unmatched bases: 8. Per germline, CDR1 MNHNY and CDR2 SVGAGI (reference sequence). CDR3 length: 14 amino acids. CDR3 nucleotides: TGTGCCAGCAGATTAGACAGGGGGATCGACGAGCAGTACTTC. This gives the protein CASRLDRGIDEQYF.

The chain recombines TRBV6-5 with TRBJ2-1; 8 positions match TRBD2. Germline trimming cut 6 bases from V and 10 bases from J; bases unmatched to any gene: 5. From germline, CDR1 is MNHEY and CDR2 SVGAGI. The CDR3 spans 12 residues. Written as DNA, the CDR3 is TGTGCCAGCAGGTCTACTAGCGGCGAGCAGTTCTTC. Translation gives CASRSTSGEQFF.

This clonotype was observed many times. The gene calls are TRBV4-2 and TRBJ2-1; a weak D match, TRBD2 (5 bases). Germline loops: CDR1 LGHNA, CDR2 YNFKEQ. Trimming took off 0 bases at V and 6 bases at J, with 9 bases between the two ends. The CDR3 runs to 14 residues. The CDR3 loop reads CASSQDRGGNEQFF. Written as DNA, the CDR3 is TGTGCCAGCAGCCAAGATCGGGGTGGCAATGAGCAGTTCTTC.

This clonotype showed up many times. The chain recombines TRBV20-1 with TRBJ2-2; TRBD2 might be the D (6 bases). Trimming pared 6 bases from V and 5 bases from J, leaving 13 bases between. CDR1 is DFQATT and CDR2 is SNEGSKA in the germline V gene (reference sequence). The CDR3 extends over 13 amino acids. The CDR3 is CSARRAETGELFF. As DNA, the CDR3 is TGCAGTGCGCGGAGGGCGGAAACCGGGGAGCTGTTTTTT.

This clonotype was counted between two and nine times. DNA for the CDR3: TGTGCCAGCAGGACGGGGGCCGGGGAGACCCAGTACTTC. Amino acids: CASRTGAGETQYF. This chain joins TRBV7-8 and TRBJ2-5; D might be TRBD1 or TRBD2, each matching 6 bases. CDR1 SGHVS and CDR2 FQNEAQ come from the germline V gene. The CDR3 covers 13 residues. V lost 6 bases and J 5 bases, leaving 13 bases between the germline ends.

This chain uses TRBV6-2 or TRBV6-3 with TRBJ2-2; D is possibly TRBD1 (6 bases). With 5 bases removed from V and 7 bases from J, the gap between germline ends came to 14 bases. This CDR3 has 14 amino acids. CDR1 MNHEY and CDR2 SVGEGT come from the germline V gene. The CDR3 spells CASSPQGQGGELFF. For the CDR3, the DNA is TGTGCCAGCAGTCCTCAGGGGCAAGGCGGGGAGCTGTTTTTT.

This clonotype was counted ten times or more. The V gene is TRBV28, the J gene TRBJ1-3; the match to TRBD1 covers 7 bases. J was trimmed by 0 bases and V by 8 bases; bases with no gene match: 7. Germline V lookup: CDR1 MDHEN, CDR2 SYDVKM. The length of the CDR3 is 15 residues. CDR3 bases: TGTGCCAGCTTAGGGGGCGCTGTCTCTGGAAACACCATATATTTT. This encodes CASLGGAVSGNTIYF.

This clonotype was found a few times. V is TRBV7-2 and J is TRBJ1-2; 7 bases fit TRBD1. Trimming took 4 bases from V and 6 from J; bases not matched to a gene: 5. The CDR3 loop spans 13 amino acids. Germline lookup yields CDR1 SGHTA and CDR2 FQGNSA. DNA for the CDR3: TGTGCCAGCAGCTCGGACAGGCGAAATGGCTACACCTTC. Protein product: CASSSDRRNGYTF.

This clonotype was detected only a few times. The CDR3 DNA sequence: TGTGCCAGCAGCCTACGGGACGGGGGGGAGCTGTTTTTT. Protein: CASSLRDGGELFF. The V call is TRBV3-1, the J call TRBJ2-2; D may match TRBD1 or TRBD2 (5 bases each). V lost 4 bases and J lost 8, with 11 bases in between. CDR1 and CDR2 (germline): LGHDT, YNNKEL (reference sequence). This CDR3 has 13 amino acids.

The chain has TRBV4-2 and TRBJ2-2; 7 nucleotides line up with TRBD1. The CDR3 runs to 16 residues. V lost 0 bases, J lost 3 bases, and 4 bases stayed unmatched. CDR1 and CDR2 (germline): LGHNA, YNFKEQ. DNA for the CDR3: TGTGCCAGCAGCCAAGAGACAGGGTTATACACCGGGGAGCTGTTTTTT. Protein product: CASSQETGLYTGELFF.

This clonotype was seen many times. The gene calls are TRBV3-1 and TRBJ2-7; 8 bases are a match to TRBD1. CDR3 length: 17 amino acids. The germline V gene has CDR1 LGHDT and CDR2 YNNKEL (reference sequence). V shed 2 bases and J 2 bases; nucleotides not matched to a gene: 11. The CDR3 DNA sequence: TGTGCCAGCAGCCAAAGGTTAGTAGGACAGGGAGCCTACGAGCAGTACTTC. Translated, it gives CASSQRLVGQGAYEQYF.

The V gene is TRBV28, the J gene TRBJ2-2; 7 bases fit TRBD2. The CDR3 contains 14 residues. Germline loops: CDR1 MDHEN, CDR2 SYDVKM. Unmatched junction bases numbered 5, after V lost 7 bases and J lost 3 bases. The CDR3: CASIGGTYTGELFF. The CDR3 DNA reads TGTGCCAGCATCGGGGGGACCTACACCGGGGAGCTGTTTTTT.

V and J are TRBV28 and TRBJ2-5, with D uncertain. Germline CDR1 reads MDHEN; CDR2 reads SYDVKM. The V end lost 6 bases, the J end lost 5 bases, and 16 bases lay between the germline ends. The CDR3 is made up of 14 amino acids. The CDR3 bases are TGTGCCAGCAGCGCCCCCAGGACGGAGGAGACCCAGTACTTC. Translating it yields CASSAPRTEETQYF.

Ten or more counts support this clonotype. The V gene is TRBV10-3, the J gene TRBJ1-5; perhaps TRBD1 as D (6 bases). CDR3 length: 16 residues. V shed 2 bases and J shed 6 bases, with 17 bases lying between them. CDR1 ENHRY and CDR2 SYGVKD come from the germline V gene. The CDR3: CAISERGSGSLQPQHF. The CDR3 coding sequence is TGTGCCATCAGTGAGAGGGGGAGCGGTTCCCTTCAGCCCCAGCATTTT.

This rearrangement joins TRBV20-1 to TRBJ2-7, with a possible D match to TRBD1 (6 bases). Germline V gives CDR1 DFQATT, CDR2 SNEGSKA (reference sequence). The CDR3 contains 14 residues. V was pared by 6 bases and J by 5 bases, with 20 bases between. CDR3 sequence reads: CSAEPTGYNDEQYF. The CDR3 DNA is TGCAGTGCGGAACCTACAGGGTATAATGACGAGCAGTACTTC.

The V and J genes are TRBV4-3 and TRBJ1-6; TRBD1 matches at 7 bases. V dropped 2 bases and J dropped 10; count of bases not matched to a gene: 8. CDR1 and CDR2 (germline): LGHNA, YSLEER. The CDR3 length is 15 residues. CDR3 nucleotides: TGCGCCAGCAGCCAATTACAGGGGAGTGGATCACCCCTCCACTTT. Its protein is CASSQLQGSGSPLHF.

This clonotype was observed a handful of times. V usage is TRBV11-3 and J usage is TRBJ2-7; tentatively, D is TRBD1 (6 bases). Germline lookup yields CDR1 SGHNT and CDR2 YENEEA. Trimming took 3 bases from V and 3 from J, leaving 12 bases between them. CDR3 length equals 14 residues. This CDR3 is CASSLGRGNYEQYF. The DNA of the CDR3 is TGTGCCAGCAGCTTGGGCAGGGGTAACTACGAGCAGTACTTC.

The chain carries TRBV28 and TRBJ2-3, with 9 bases lining up with TRBD2. In germline, CDR1 is MDHEN, CDR2 SYDVKM. This CDR3 has 15 residues. Trimming at V came to 4 bases and at J to 1 base, leaving 3 bases not matched to a gene. As DNA, the CDR3 is TGTGCCAGCAGTTCTAGCGGGGTTGGCACAGATACGCAGTATTTT. Translating it yields CASSSSGVGTDTQYF.

This clonotype was seen a handful of times. The rearrangement uses TRBV30 and TRBJ2-3; D is unresolved. The CDR3 loop spans 14 amino acids. The ends were cut back, 3 bases at V and 2 bases at J, with 12 bases in the middle. CDR1 is GTSNPN and CDR2 is SVGIG in the germline V gene (reference sequence). CDR3 in amino acids: CAWSAVPVTDTQYF. CDR3 nucleotides: TGTGCCTGGAGCGCTGTTCCAGTCACAGATACGCAGTATTTT.

The table lists this clonotype with a few counts. CDR3 bases: TGTGCCTGGAGTGTACTGGTTGGTTGGACAGGGACCACCGGGGAGCTGTTTTTT. Translating it yields CAWSVLVGWTGTTGELFF. V gene TRBV30 combines with J gene TRBJ2-2; the match to TRBD1 covers 8 bases. The CDR3 covers 18 residues. After removal of 0 bases from V and 4 bases from J, the junction contained 13 bases not matched to a gene. The germline V gene has CDR1 GTSNPN and CDR2 SVGIG (reference sequence).